Sequencing of this T cell receptor beta chain was carried out in a study of T cell responses to AZD1222 COVID-19 vaccine. Whole-study results and caveats: Only a handful of individuals given AZD1222 were seropositive at baseline. Donor demographics were predominantly white British with a female majority; clonal diversity may be underestimated.

TCRdb keeps only in-frame clones here, not all; method: immunoSEQ multiplex PCR. Seen here are over 150,000 clones, 85% to 90% observed once, and the top ten hold around 6.4%. Details on this clone: Its antigen is currently unknown.

The CDR3 has 14 amino acids. Trimming cost V 6 bases and J 7 bases; bases outside gene matches: 7. From germline, CDR1 is MDHEN and CDR2 SYDVKM. This chain links TRBV28 with TRBJ1-5; 9 nucleotides align to TRBD1. The receptor comes from an adult in good health. This material consisted of peripheral blood, taken on day 0 of AZD1222 vaccination. The CDR3 coding sequence is TGTGCCAGCAGACATGACAGGGGGGAACAGCCCCAGCATTTT. Translating it yields CASRHDRGEQPQHF.